This T cell receptor beta chain was documented in a study of blood T cell repertoires in COVID-19 (dated by TCRdb to the early 2020s). About the investigation overall: The collaborator samples originated in the United States, Italy and Spain and spanned the acute and convalescent phases of COVID-19. The repertoires were released in a freely available public database intended as a resource for research on the immune response to SARS-CoV-2. HLA class I and class II types, where available, came from metadata supplied by the sample provider rather than from assay-based typing. Subjects who had been exposed to COVID-19, were actively infected with it, or had recovered from it provided the deeply sampled blood TCRbeta repertoires that made up the dataset. Samples came from the ongoing ImmuneRACE study (first 160 participants) plus 1,254 subjects from 6 global collaborators. Nearly every sample came with metadata listing a de-identified subject ID, COVID-19 status, age in years and sex. The prospective study material was composed of cDNA or gDNA derived from T cells, B-cell-depleted T cells, or PBMCs.

TCRbeta CDR3 regions were amplified from genomic DNA using the immunoSEQ Assay, a bias-controlled multiplex PCR. The original pipeline was this. The number of nucleated cells in each sample was estimated from the amplification of reference gene primers within the assay. To quantify the absolute abundance of each unique TCRbeta CDR3 rearrangement, sequence reads were collapsed and filtered. For each sample, productive Simpson clonality was calculated as the square root of Simpson's diversity index across productive rearrangements. In its TCRdb copy, this immuneACCESS table keeps in-frame sequences only and misses some clones. Where compared with another copy, unresolved V genes explain less than half of these, and the others have no known cause. That table furnishes V, J and clone size, whereas the DNA furnished D and trimming. The sample has tens of thousands of clones on record, just over 85% of them singletons. The ten largest clonotypes hold about 4.6% of the sample.

CDR1 ENHRY and CDR2 SYGVKD were looked up in the germline V gene. The CDR3 contains 16 residues, cysteine and phenylalanine counted. CDR3 DNA only is kept here, 48 bases in frame from base 1. Here V drops 0 bases and J drops 7 bases, and the junction holds 6 bases not matched to any gene. The collaborating institutions used their own protocols to collect whole blood in K2EDTA tubes. For TCRbeta analysis, collaborators shipped samples as frozen whole blood, isolated PBMCs, or DNA extracted from either of those sample types. Concerning this clone: Its antigen target is currently unknown. No base quality information exists; no much larger clone differs at one position.

Overall study outcomes, separate from this receptor: The amount of clinical and demographic metadata varied by source and participant and was provided uncurated.

The sequence was collected from a man older than 75 with active COVID-19. Sequencing used peripheral blood. This chain is built from TRBV10-3 and TRBJ2-1; 10 of the junction bases match TRBD2. The bases read TGTGCCATCAGTGAGTCGAACCTAGCGGGAGAGAATGAGCAGTTCTTC. The resulting protein is CAISESNLAGENEQFF.